This T cell receptor (beta chain) is from a study of blood T cell repertoires in COVID-19. Overall study: Spain, Italy and the United States supplied samples that represented acute and convalescent COVID-19. Sources were T cells, B-cell-depleted T cells, or PBMCs; the material itself was cDNA or gDNA.

In the original analysis: Using reference gene primer amplification, nucleated cell counts were estimated. Libraries were prepared by immunoSEQ multiplex PCR; TCRdb keeps only in-frame clonotypes and omits some of them. From that table come the V and J calls and clone size; the DNA was used to work out D and trimming. The data show about 71,000 clones, about nine tenths seen once. The sample consisted of peripheral blood. The clonotype originates from a woman aged 18-29 years with acute or convalescent COVID-19.

The CDR3 reads CASSEKSYSYEQYF. The CDR3, as DNA: TGTGCCAGCAGTGAAAAATCCTACTCCTACGAGCAGTACTTC. The chain uses TRBV6-1 and TRBJ2-7; D is ambiguous. Germline V gene data show CDR1 as MNHNS and CDR2 as SASEGT. There are 14 residues in the CDR3. Deletions cut 2 bases from V and 0 bases from J, with 8 bases between.